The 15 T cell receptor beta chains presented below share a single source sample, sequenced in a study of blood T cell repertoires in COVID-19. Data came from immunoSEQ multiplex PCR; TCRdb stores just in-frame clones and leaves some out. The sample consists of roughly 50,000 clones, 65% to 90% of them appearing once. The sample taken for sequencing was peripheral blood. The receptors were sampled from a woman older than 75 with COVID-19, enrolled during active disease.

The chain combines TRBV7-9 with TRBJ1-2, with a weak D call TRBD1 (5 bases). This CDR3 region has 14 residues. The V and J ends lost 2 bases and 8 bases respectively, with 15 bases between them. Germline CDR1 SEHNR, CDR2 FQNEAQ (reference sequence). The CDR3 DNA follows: TGTGCCAGCAGCTTACATCAGGGCAACTGGGGCTACACCTTC. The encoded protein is CASSLHQGNWGYTF.

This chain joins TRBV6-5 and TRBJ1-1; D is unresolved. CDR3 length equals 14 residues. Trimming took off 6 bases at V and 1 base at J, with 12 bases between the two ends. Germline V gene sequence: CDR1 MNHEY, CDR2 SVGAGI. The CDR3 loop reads CASRILEQNTEAFF. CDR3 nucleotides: TGTGCCAGCAGGATACTGGAGCAGAACACTGAAGCTTTCTTT.

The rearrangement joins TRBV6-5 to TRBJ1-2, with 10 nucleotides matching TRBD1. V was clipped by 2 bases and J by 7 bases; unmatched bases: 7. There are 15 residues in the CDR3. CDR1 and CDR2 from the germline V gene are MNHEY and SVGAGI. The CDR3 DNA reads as TGTGCCAGCAGTTACAGGACAGGGGGATTGAGTGGCTACACCTTC. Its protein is CASSYRTGGLSGYTF.

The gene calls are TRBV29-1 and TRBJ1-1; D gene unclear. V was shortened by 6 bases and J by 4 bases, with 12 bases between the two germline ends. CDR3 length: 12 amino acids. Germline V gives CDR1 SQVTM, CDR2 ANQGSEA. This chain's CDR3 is CSVGREGTEAFF. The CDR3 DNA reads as TGCAGCGTAGGACGGGAAGGCACTGAAGCTTTCTTT.

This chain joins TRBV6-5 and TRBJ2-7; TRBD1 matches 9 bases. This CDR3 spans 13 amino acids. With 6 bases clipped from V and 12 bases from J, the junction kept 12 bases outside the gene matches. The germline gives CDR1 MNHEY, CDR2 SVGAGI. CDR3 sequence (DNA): TGTGCCAGCAGCCAAACTACAGGGGGCTGGCGGTACTTC. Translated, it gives CASSQTTGGWRYF.

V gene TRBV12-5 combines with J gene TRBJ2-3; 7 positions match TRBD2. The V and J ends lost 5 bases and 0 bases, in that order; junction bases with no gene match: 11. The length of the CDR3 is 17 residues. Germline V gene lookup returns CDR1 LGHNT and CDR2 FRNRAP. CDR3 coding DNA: TGTGCTAGTGGTCGCGAGGGGCAGCGGGAAAGCACAGATACGCAGTATTTT. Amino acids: CASGREGQRESTDTQYF. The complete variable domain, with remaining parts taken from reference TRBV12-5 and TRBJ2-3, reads DARVTQTPRHKVTEMGQEVTMRCQPILGHNTVFWYRQTMMQGLELLAYFRNRAPLDDSGMPKDRFSAEMPDATLATLKIQPSEPRDSAVYFCASGREGQRESTDTQYFGPGTRLTVL.

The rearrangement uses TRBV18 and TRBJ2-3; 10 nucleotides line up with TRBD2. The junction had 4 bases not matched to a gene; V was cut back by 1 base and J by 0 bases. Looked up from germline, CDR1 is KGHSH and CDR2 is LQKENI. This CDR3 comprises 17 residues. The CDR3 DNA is TGTGCCAGCTCACCACGAGGGACTAGCGTTAGCACAGATACGCAGTATTTT. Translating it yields CASSPRGTSVSTDTQYF.

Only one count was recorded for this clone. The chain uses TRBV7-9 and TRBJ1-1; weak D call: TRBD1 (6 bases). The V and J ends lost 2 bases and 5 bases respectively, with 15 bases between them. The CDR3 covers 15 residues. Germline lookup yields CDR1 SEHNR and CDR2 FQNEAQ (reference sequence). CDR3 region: CASSLIAGVTTEAFF. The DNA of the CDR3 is TGTGCCAGCAGCTTAATAGCAGGGGTGACGACTGAAGCTTTCTTT.

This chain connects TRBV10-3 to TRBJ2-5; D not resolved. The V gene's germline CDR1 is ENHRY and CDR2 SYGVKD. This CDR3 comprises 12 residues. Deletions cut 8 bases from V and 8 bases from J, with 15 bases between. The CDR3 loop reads CAIGHEKRTQYF. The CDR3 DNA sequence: TGTGCCATCGGGCACGAAAAGAGAACCCAGTACTTC.

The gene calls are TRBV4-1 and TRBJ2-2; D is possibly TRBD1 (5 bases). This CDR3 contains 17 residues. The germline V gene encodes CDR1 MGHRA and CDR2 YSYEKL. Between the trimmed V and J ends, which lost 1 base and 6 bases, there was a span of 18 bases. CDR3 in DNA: TGCGCCAGCAGCCAAGGACGGCAGGGATTGAAGGCCGGGGAGCTGTTTTTT. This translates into CASSQGRQGLKAGELFF.

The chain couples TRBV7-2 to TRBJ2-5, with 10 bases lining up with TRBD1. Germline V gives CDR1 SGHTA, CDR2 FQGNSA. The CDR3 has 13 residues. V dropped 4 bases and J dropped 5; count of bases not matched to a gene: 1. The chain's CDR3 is CASSSGQGETQYF. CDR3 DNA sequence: TGTGCCAGCAGCTCGGGACAGGGGGAGACCCAGTACTTC.

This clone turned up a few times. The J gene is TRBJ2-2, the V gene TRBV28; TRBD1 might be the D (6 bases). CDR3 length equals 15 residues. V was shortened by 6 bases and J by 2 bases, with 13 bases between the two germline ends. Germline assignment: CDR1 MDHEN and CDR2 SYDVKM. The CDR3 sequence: CASRTGQYNTGELFF. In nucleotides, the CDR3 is TGTGCCAGCAGAACCGGACAGTACAACACCGGGGAGCTGTTTTTT.

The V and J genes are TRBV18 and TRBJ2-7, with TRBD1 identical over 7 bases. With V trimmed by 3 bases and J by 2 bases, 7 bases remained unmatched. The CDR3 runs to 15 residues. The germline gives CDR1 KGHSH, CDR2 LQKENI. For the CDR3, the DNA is TGTGCCAGCTCACCCGGGACAGCCCTAACCTACGAGCAGTACTTC. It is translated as CASSPGTALTYEQYF. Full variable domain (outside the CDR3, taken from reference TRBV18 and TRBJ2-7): NAGVMQNPRHLVRRRGQEARLRCSPMKGHSHVYWYRQLPEEGLKFMVYLQKENIIDESGMPKERFSAEFPKEGPSILRIQQVVRGDSAAYFCASSPGTALTYEQYFGPGTRLTVT.

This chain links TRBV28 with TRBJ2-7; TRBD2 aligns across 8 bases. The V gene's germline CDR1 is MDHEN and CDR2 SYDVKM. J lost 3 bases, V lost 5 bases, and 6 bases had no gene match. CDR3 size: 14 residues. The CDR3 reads CASSLPGGNYEQYF. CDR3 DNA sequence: TGTGCCAGCAGTCTCCCGGGGGGGAACTACGAGCAGTACTTC. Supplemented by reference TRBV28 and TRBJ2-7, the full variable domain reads DVKVTQSSRYLVKRTGEKVFLECVQDMDHENMFWYRQDPGLGLRLIYFSYDVKMKEKGDIPEGYSVSREKKERFSLILESASTNQTSMYLCASSLPGGNYEQYFGPGTRLTVT.

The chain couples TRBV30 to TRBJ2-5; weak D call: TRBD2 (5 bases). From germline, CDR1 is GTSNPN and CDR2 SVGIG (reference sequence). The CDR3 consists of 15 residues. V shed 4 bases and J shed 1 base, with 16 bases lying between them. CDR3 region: CAWIPRVGSQETQYF. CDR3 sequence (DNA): TGTGCCTGGATTCCGCGGGTGGGTTCCCAAGAGACCCAGTACTTC.